This TCR beta chain was observed in a study of shared clonotypes between healthy human individuals. Sequencing was performed with immunoSEQ multiplex PCR; in TCRdb, only in-frame clones are kept and a portion is missing. The repertoire holds over a million clones, with more than 60% as singletons. The CDR3 is made up of 15 amino acids. Germline values: CDR1 MNHEY, CDR2 SVGAGI. Between the trimmed V and J ends, which lost 4 bases and 3 bases, there was a span of 13 bases. A CD45RA-negative memory subset and a CD45RA+ naive subset were separated from the CD4+ cells. The chain has TRBV6-5 and TRBJ1-3; D perhaps matches TRBD1 (6 bases). The sequenced material came from memory CD4+ T cells sorted from blood. This sample's subset: CD45RA-negative fraction. The sequence was collected from a man aged 18-30 years in good health. Here the CDR3 reads CASSSRKGGGNTIYF. The CDR3 coding sequence is TGTGCCAGCAGTTCGAGGAAGGGGGGTGGAAACACCATATATTTT.